Following are 20 T cell receptor beta chains from one sample sequenced in a study of cytomegalovirus exposure and HLA in healthy donors. This PCR relied on a set of 60 Vbeta primers and 13 Jbeta primers. Produced via immunoSEQ multiplex PCR; TCRdb's table is partial and in-frame only. This table has roughly 120,000 clones, 70% to 80% appearing once. The sample was PBMCs. The receptors originated from a man aged 50-60 years in good health and CMV-seropositive.

The chain uses TRBV6-6 and TRBJ1-1, with 7 bases matching TRBD1. In germline, CDR1 is MNHNY, CDR2 SVGAGI (reference sequence). This CDR3 region has 16 residues. Losses at the gene ends were 6 bases for V and 0 bases for J; bases not matched to a gene: 10. This CDR3 is CASRRRDRYMNTEAFF. The DNA for the CDR3 is TGTGCCAGCAGGCGCCGGGACAGATACATGAACACTGAAGCTTTCTTT.

The gene calls are TRBV4-3 and TRBJ2-2; possible D gene TRBD2, 5 bases. The germline V and J ends were trimmed by 0 bases and 5 bases, with 19 bases remaining between them. The CDR3 loop spans 18 amino acids. Germline CDR1 reads LGHNA; CDR2 reads YSLEER. CDR3 bases: TGCGCCAGCAGCCAAGATTGGGATGCGGACTTAATTACCGGGGAGCTGTTTTTT. This sequence encodes CASSQDWDADLITGELFF.

The rearrangement uses TRBV5-6 and TRBJ1-4; possibly TRBD1 for D (6 bases). This CDR3 has 15 amino acids. Between the trimmed V and J ends, which lost 4 bases and 8 bases, there was a span of 18 bases. CDR1 SGHDT and CDR2 YYEEEE come from the germline V gene. The CDR3 coding sequence is TGTGCCAGCAGCATAGACAGGATGGGTCGGGAAAAACTGTTTTTT. Protein product: CASSIDRMGREKLFF.

This sequence joins TRBV6-1 and TRBJ1-1; 9 nucleotides line up with TRBD1. The J segment lost 3 bases and the V segment lost 3 bases, leaving 5 bases of the junction unmatched. The germline CDR1 and CDR2 sequences are MNHNS and SASEGT. This CDR3 has 15 amino acids. The CDR3 DNA sequence: TGTGCCAGCAGTGATCTGGGGACAGGGTACACTGAAGCTTTCTTT. Its translation is CASSDLGTGYTEAFF.

The V and J genes are TRBV18 and TRBJ1-1; 7 bases agree with TRBD1. The germline V gene encodes CDR1 KGHSH and CDR2 LQKENI. Losses at the gene ends were 1 base for V and 3 bases for J; bases not matched to a gene: 2. The CDR3 sequence is 14 residues long. As DNA, the CDR3 is TGTGCCAGCTCACCACAGGGGGCCGACACTGAAGCTTTCTTT. It translates to CASSPQGADTEAFF.

V gene TRBV28 combines with J gene TRBJ2-3; D not certain. V was cut by 4 bases and J by 0 bases, with 5 bases left in between. The CDR3 length is 13 residues. In germline, CDR1 is MDHEN, CDR2 SYDVKM. The CDR3 DNA reads as TGTGCCAGCAGTTCAGGCAGCACAGATACGCAGTATTTT. It specifies CASSSGSTDTQYF.

J is TRBJ2-1 and V is TRBV5-1; possible D gene TRBD1, 5 bases. V shed 4 bases and J shed 5 bases, with 16 bases lying between them. Germline CDR1 is SGHRS and CDR2 is YFSETQ. The CDR3 totals 15 residues. CDR3 DNA sequence: TGCGCCAGCAGCCCCAGCCCGGACACGGACAATGAGCAGTTCTTC. As protein: CASSPSPDTDNEQFF.

This clone occurred a few times. The chain couples TRBV7-9 to TRBJ1-1; 9 bases map to TRBD1. This CDR3 spans 15 amino acids. Germline V gene sequence: CDR1 SEHNR, CDR2 FQNEAQ (reference sequence). The V and J ends lost 6 bases and 1 base, in that order; junction bases with no gene match: 6. The CDR3 nucleotides read TGTGCCAGCAGTTACAGGGGGCAAGGGAACACTGAAGCTTTCTTT. Residues: CASSYRGQGNTEAFF.

The J gene is TRBJ1-2, the V gene TRBV19, with 7 bases that match TRBD1. The CDR3 covers 14 residues. CDR1 is LNHDA and CDR2 is SQIVND in the germline V gene (reference sequence). With V trimmed by 5 bases and J by 3 bases, 6 bases remained unmatched. The CDR3 sequence: CASSPGQEYYGYTF. In DNA, the CDR3 is TGTGCCAGTAGTCCTGGACAGGAATACTATGGCTACACCTTC. The entire variable domain, with the rest obtained from reference TRBV19 and TRBJ1-2, is as follows: DGGITQSPKYLFRKEGQNVTLSCEQNLNHDAMYWYRQDPGQGLRLIYYSQIVNDFQKGDIAEGYSVSREKKESFPLTVTSAQKNPTAFYLCASSPGQEYYGYTFGSGTRLTVV.

The V call is TRBV7-6, the J call TRBJ2-1; 14 nucleotides align to TRBD2. The CDR3 is 17 amino acids. Germline V gene data show CDR1 as SGHVS and CDR2 as FNYEAQ. After removal of 4 bases from V and 10 bases from J, the junction contained 12 bases not matched to a gene. CDR3 nucleotide sequence: TGTGCCAGCAGCTCCCTGGGACTAGCGGGGGATTCGGGGGAGCAGTTCTTC. As protein: CASSSLGLAGDSGEQFF.

This clone was detected a few times. This chain connects TRBV19 to TRBJ2-6; the match to TRBD2 covers 8 bases. In germline, CDR1 is LNHDA, CDR2 SQIVND (reference sequence). V trimming: 7 bases; J trimming: 3 bases; junction bases outside the gene matches: 5. The CDR3 runs to 15 residues. CDR3 DNA: TGTGCCAGTATCAGCGGGAGTCATGGGGCCAACGTCCTGACTTTC. This codes for CASISGSHGANVLTF.

This chain links TRBV15 with TRBJ1-4; D is unresolved. Germline values: CDR1 LNHNV, CDR2 YYDKDF (reference sequence). V was pared by 0 bases and J by 3 bases, with 8 bases between. This CDR3 has 15 residues. CDR3 sequence reads: CATSREIIANEKLFF. For the CDR3, the DNA is TGTGCCACCAGCAGAGAGATAATAGCTAATGAAAAACTGTTTTTT.

The chain is built from TRBV19 and TRBJ1-2; maybe TRBD1 (6 bases). This CDR3 comprises 15 residues. The V gene's germline CDR1 is LNHDA and CDR2 SQIVND (reference sequence). Trimming took off 7 bases at V and 8 bases at J, with 23 bases between the two ends. The CDR3 DNA reads as TGTGCCAGTACCTCGGGGGGCAGATTTAATGTCGGCTACACCTTC. Amino acids: CASTSGGRFNVGYTF.

This clone was recorded a few times. The chain uses TRBV7-6 and TRBJ2-2, with D unresolved. The CDR3 extends over 15 amino acids. CDR1 SGHVS and CDR2 FNYEAQ come from the germline V gene. V was pared by 1 base and J by 6 bases, with 12 bases between. In DNA form, the CDR3 reads TGTGCCAGCAGCTTAGAATTCGTGGGCGCCGGGGAGCTGTTTTTT. Translation gives CASSLEFVGAGELFF. Using reference TRBV7-6 and TRBJ2-2 for the parts outside the CDR3, the full variable domain is GAGVSQSPRYKVTKRGQDVALRCDPISGHVSLYWYRQALGQGPEFLTYFNYEAQQDKSGLPNDRFSAERPEGSISTLTIQRTEQRDSAMYRCASSLEFVGAGELFFGEGSRLTVL.

This clone was seen only a few times. V is TRBV12-5 and J is TRBJ1-1, with D uncertain. This CDR3 spans 13 amino acids. V lost 6 bases and J 0 bases, leaving 8 bases between the germline ends. CDR1 LGHNT and CDR2 FRNRAP come from the germline V gene. The CDR3 spells CASGSQMNTEAFF. The CDR3 coding sequence is TGTGCTAGTGGGAGCCAAATGAACACTGAAGCTTTCTTT.

The chain links TRBV12-5 to TRBJ2-5; 8 bases map to TRBD2. The ends lost 7 bases at V and 1 base at J; junction bases unmatched: 8. Germline V gene lookup returns CDR1 LGHNT and CDR2 FRNRAP. The CDR3 totals 15 residues. CDR3 sequence (DNA): TGTGCTAGTGCCCGGGGACTAGGGGGCCAAGAGACCCAGTACTTC. Encoded protein: CASARGLGGQETQYF.

This sequence joins TRBV28 and TRBJ2-7; 8 nucleotides match TRBD2. Germline assignment: CDR1 MDHEN and CDR2 SYDVKM. This CDR3 contains 15 residues. The V and J ends lost 2 bases and 3 bases, in that order; junction bases with no gene match: 6. This CDR3 reads CASSLIGGGSYEQYF. As DNA, the CDR3 is TGTGCCAGCAGTTTAATCGGCGGGGGGAGCTACGAGCAGTACTTC.

The chain links TRBV5-1 to TRBJ1-5; weak D call: TRBD1 (6 bases). The CDR3 sequence is 15 residues long. From germline, CDR1 is SGHRS and CDR2 YFSETQ. Trimming pared 4 bases from V and 0 bases from J, leaving 11 bases between. CDR3 sequence: CASSPGEASNQPQHF. In DNA form, the CDR3 reads TGCGCCAGCAGCCCAGGGGAAGCTAGCAATCAGCCCCAGCATTTT.

The chain is built from TRBV7-9 and TRBJ2-5; 8 bases are a match to TRBD2. V trimming: 8 bases; J trimming: 5 bases; junction bases outside the gene matches: 13. Looked up from germline, CDR1 is SEHNR and CDR2 is FQNEAQ (reference sequence). This CDR3 region has 15 residues. CDR3 sequence: CASSPQAGGRETQYF. The CDR3 bases are TGTGCCAGCTCACCTCAGGCGGGGGGCCGTGAGACCCAGTACTTC.

The chain recombines TRBV21-1 with TRBJ1-2; the table's TRBD1 call for D was not verified on the DNA. TRBV21-1 is a documented pseudogene. CDR3 length equals 14 residues. The CDR3 DNA reads TGTGCCAGCAGCAAAATACAGGGGTGCAATGGCTACACCTTC. The encoded protein is CASSKIQGCNGYTF.